The T cell receptor (beta chain) under discussion was sequenced for a study of blood T cells in healthy people across ages. The sample providers were healthy Caucasian people from Russia, aged about 6 to 90. Collection of roughly 9.6 milliliters of peripheral blood was performed for each donor. The use of a sample-barcoded 5' primer and a J-beta primer mix characterized a second PCR of roughly 6 to 11 cycles. A 12-random-nucleotide template-switch adaptor tagged each cDNA molecule. TCRdb re-analysed the 5' RACE reads in MiXCR, keeping a single row per CDR3 protein. The data show about 1.1 million distinct CDR3 sequences, around two fifths seen once. Trimming took 1 base from V and 3 from J; bases not matched to a gene: 4. Germline CDR1 is SGHTA and CDR2 is FQGNSA. The CDR3 has 15 amino acids.

This clonotype originated in a man younger than 30 in good health. The source material was blood. The chain couples TRBV7-2 to TRBJ2-7, with 9 bases identical to TRBD1. CDR3 DNA: TGTGCCAGCAGCTTAGGTAGACAGGGGGGCTACGAGCAGTACTTC. It specifies CASSLGRQGGYEQYF.